This entry lists 7 T cell receptor beta chains sequenced from one sample in a study of T and B cells in COVID-19 patients. Blood genomic DNA input for TRB amplification was roughly 250-550 ng. Multiplex PCR with BIOMED2 TRB-A/B primer pools amplified TRB rearrangements. In TCRdb, the multiplex PCR reads were re-called with MiXCR into one record per CDR3 protein. The sample lists 4,500 to 6,500 distinct CDR3 sequences; 26% were seen once. Material for sequencing was blood. The origin of the receptors is a human donor with active COVID-19.

This clonotype occurred once. The V call is TRBV5-4, the J call TRBJ2-2, with TRBD2 matching over 14 bases. The junction had 17 bases not matched to a gene; V was cut back by 3 bases and J by 7 bases. The CDR3 sequence is 20 residues long. Germline V gene lookup returns CDR1 SGHNT and CDR2 YYREEE (reference sequence). In nucleotides, the CDR3 is TGTGCCAGCAGCTCCTACTACCGTGAGGGACTAGCGGGAGTGAGCGGGGAGCTGTTTTTT. Residues: CASSSYYREGLAGVSGELFF.

The chain uses TRBV6-2 or TRBV6-3 and TRBJ1-2, with D perhaps TRBD1 (6 bases). The CDR3 runs 19 residues. Per germline, CDR1 MNHEY and CDR2 SVGEGT. The germline V and J ends were trimmed by 2 bases and 0 bases, with 22 bases remaining between them. CDR3 nucleotides: TGTGCCAGCAGTTACACTCACGAGGACAGCCGAGCACCTAACTATGGCTACACCTTC. Translating gives CASSYTHEDSRAPNYGYTF.

By share of the sample, this clonotype is medium-sized. This sequence joins TRBV30 and TRBJ2-5; D possibly corresponds to TRBD2 (7 bases). Germline CDR1 and CDR2: GTSNPN and SVGIG (reference sequence). CDR3 length equals 15 residues. V gave up 5 bases and J gave up 5 bases, with 21 bases separating them. The CDR3 nucleotides read TGTGCCTGGGAAGGGCGGGGGCTGGCCAGGGAGACCCAGTACTTC. Translated, it gives CAWEGRGLARETQYF.

The V call is TRBV7-9, the J call TRBJ1-1, with TRBD1 as a possible D gene (5 bases). Between the trimmed V and J ends, which lost 5 bases and 3 bases, there was a span of 19 bases. CDR3 size: 16 residues. The germline V gene has CDR1 SEHNR and CDR2 FQNEAQ (reference sequence). CDR3 sequence: CASSPLSGRLDTEAFF. CDR3 bases: TGTGCCAGCAGCCCACTATCAGGGAGGTTGGACACTGAAGCTTTCTTT.

This clonotype was counted ten times or more. The rearrangement uses TRBV6-1 and TRBJ1-5; D unresolved. The ends were cut back, 2 bases at V and 3 bases at J, with 5 bases in the middle. In germline, CDR1 is MNHNS, CDR2 SASEGT. The CDR3 length is 13 residues. The CDR3 bases are TGTGCCAGCAGTGAAAGCTTCAATCAGCCCCAGCATTTT. Translated: CASSESFNQPQHF.

This clonotype appeared many times. The rearrangement joins TRBV12-3 or TRBV12-4 to TRBJ2-3, with 8 bases that match TRBD2. CDR3 size: 14 residues. J lost 9 bases, V lost 6 bases, and 11 bases had no gene match. The CDR3 region is CASSSTGGADTQYF. CDR3 DNA sequence: TGTGCCAGCAGCTCGACCGGGGGGGCCGACACGCAGTATTTT.

This chain joins TRBV10-1 and TRBJ2-1; 9 bases are a match to TRBD1. Germline V gene data show CDR1 as WNHNN and CDR2 as SYGVQD (reference sequence). The CDR3 has 13 amino acids. With V trimmed by 6 bases and J by 8 bases, 5 bases remained unmatched. CDR3 nucleotide sequence: TGCGCCAGCAGCAACAGGGGGCGAGATGAGCAGTTCTTC. Its protein is CASSNRGRDEQFF.